This entry lists 5 T cell receptor beta chains sequenced from one sample in a study of response to subunit inactivated influenza vaccine. Using its own MiXCR run on the RT-PCR reads, TCRdb lists one record per CDR3 protein. The repertoire holds roughly 760,000 distinct CDR3 sequences, with approximately 21% as singletons. Sequencing used PBMCs from blood, obtained 4 to 6 days after vaccination. The receptor set was obtained from a man aged 50 or older who received an inactivated influenza vaccine.

This clonotype appeared a few times. For the CDR3, the DNA is TGTGCCAGCAGTGAAGAGGGCAATCAGCCCCAGCATTTT. This sequence encodes CASSEEGNQPQHF. The gene calls are TRBV2 and TRBJ1-5; D not resolved. This CDR3 comprises 13 residues. V was clipped by 1 base and J by 2 bases, with 3 bases between them. The germline gives CDR1 SNHLY, CDR2 FYNNEI.

Only a few counts were recorded for this clonotype. The chain combines TRBV20-1 with TRBJ1-1; 8 nucleotides align to TRBD1. With 3 bases clipped from V and 7 bases from J, the junction kept 10 bases outside the gene matches. The CDR3 is 14 amino acids. From germline, CDR1 is DFQATT and CDR2 SNEGSKA (reference sequence). CDR3 nucleotide sequence: TGCAGTGCTAGGTCCGGACAGGGCTTTATTGAAGCTTTCTTT. Protein: CSARSGQGFIEAFF.

The CDR3 here is CASSVGPLGEQYF. CDR3 DNA: TGTGCCAGCAGCGTCGGGCCCTTGGGTGAGCAGTACTTC. The V and J genes are TRBV12-3 or TRBV12-4 and TRBJ2-7; D not resolved. CDR3 length: 13 residues. The ends were cut back, 6 bases at V and 7 bases at J, with 16 bases in the middle.

This clonotype was detected only once. The chain uses TRBV12-3 or TRBV12-4 and TRBJ2-2; a weak D match, TRBD2 (6 bases). This CDR3 is built from 14 residues. The ends were cut back, 4 bases at V and 5 bases at J, with 11 bases in the middle. The CDR3 loop is CASSWRGLTGELFF. Here the CDR3 DNA reads TGTGCCAGCAGTTGGCGGGGTTTGACCGGGGAGCTGTTTTTT.

This chain links TRBV20-1 with TRBJ2-7, with a tentative D call TRBD1 (5 bases). CDR3 length: 13 amino acids. CDR1 is DFQATT, CDR2 SNEGSKA, per germline (reference sequence). The V end was cut by 3 bases, the J end by 6 bases, with 15 bases between. This CDR3 reads CSARKQGIPEQYF. In DNA, the CDR3 is TGCAGTGCTAGGAAGCAGGGAATCCCCGAGCAGTACTTC.